The clone carrying this T cell receptor beta chain has ten or more counts. Its antigen is not identified. Trimming cost V 0 bases and J 2 bases; bases outside gene matches: 2. Germline CDR1 SGDLS, CDR2 YYNGEE. The CDR3 is 16 amino acids. This sample is part of a study of CD8 T cells in ankylosing spondylitis. Points from the study as a whole: A number of the motif variants had already been described in reactive arthritis synovial fluid and blood.

Each CDR3 protein gets one entry after TCRdb re-called the 5' RACE reads with MiXCR. Among tens of thousands of distinct CDR3 sequences listed, roughly 2.5% were seen once. The rearrangement links TRBV9 to TRBJ2-1, with 10 bases lining up with TRBD2. The sequencing sample was made of blood, either unsorted or a sorted T cell fraction (not recorded which). The TCR sequence derives from a male donor with ankylosing spondylitis or in good health (not recorded which). The CDR3 DNA reads TGTGCCAGCAGCGTAGGAAGCGGGAGGGCCTACAATGAGCAGTTCTTC. Protein product: CASSVGSGRAYNEQFF.